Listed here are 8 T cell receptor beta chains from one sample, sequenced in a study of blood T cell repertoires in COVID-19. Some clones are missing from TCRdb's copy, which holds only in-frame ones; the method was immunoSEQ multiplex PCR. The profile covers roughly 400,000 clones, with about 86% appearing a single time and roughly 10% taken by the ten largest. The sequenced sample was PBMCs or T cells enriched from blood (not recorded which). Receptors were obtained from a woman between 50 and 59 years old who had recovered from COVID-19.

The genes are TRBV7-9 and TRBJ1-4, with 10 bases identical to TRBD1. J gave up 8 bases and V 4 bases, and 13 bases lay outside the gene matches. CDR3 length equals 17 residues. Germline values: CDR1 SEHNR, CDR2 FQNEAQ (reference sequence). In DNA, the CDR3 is TGTGCCAGCAGCTCACCCGGGACAGGGGCGTTAAGGGAAAAACTGTTTTTT. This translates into CASSSPGTGALREKLFF.

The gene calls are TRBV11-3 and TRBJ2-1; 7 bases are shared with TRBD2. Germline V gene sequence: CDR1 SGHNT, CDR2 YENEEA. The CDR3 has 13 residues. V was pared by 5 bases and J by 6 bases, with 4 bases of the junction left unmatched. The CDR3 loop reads CASSLGGFNEQFF. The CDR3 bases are TGTGCCAGCAGCCTGGGGGGGTTCAATGAGCAGTTCTTC.

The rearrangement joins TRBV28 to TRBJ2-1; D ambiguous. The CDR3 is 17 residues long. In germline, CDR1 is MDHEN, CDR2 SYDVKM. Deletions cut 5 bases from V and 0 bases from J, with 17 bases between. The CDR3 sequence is CASSTIRGPSSYNEQFF. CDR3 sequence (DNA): TGTGCCAGCAGTACCATTAGAGGCCCGAGCTCCTACAATGAGCAGTTCTTC.

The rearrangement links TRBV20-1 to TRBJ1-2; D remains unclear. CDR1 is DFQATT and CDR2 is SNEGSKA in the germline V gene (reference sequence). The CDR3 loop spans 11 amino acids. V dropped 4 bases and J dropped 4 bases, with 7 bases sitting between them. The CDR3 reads CSATLLYGYTF. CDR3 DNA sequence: TGCAGTGCTACTCTACTCTATGGCTACACCTTC.

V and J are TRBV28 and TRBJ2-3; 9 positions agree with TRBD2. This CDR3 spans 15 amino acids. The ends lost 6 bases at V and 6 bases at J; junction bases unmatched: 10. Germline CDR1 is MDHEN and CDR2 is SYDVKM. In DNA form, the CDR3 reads TGTGCCAGCAGCACCCAGAGCGGGGGGATCGATACGCAGTATTTT. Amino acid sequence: CASSTQSGGIDTQYF.

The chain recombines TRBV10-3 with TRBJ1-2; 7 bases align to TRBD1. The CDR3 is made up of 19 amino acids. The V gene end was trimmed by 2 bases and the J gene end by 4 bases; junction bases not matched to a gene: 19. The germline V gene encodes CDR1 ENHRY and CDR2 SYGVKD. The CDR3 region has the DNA TGTGCCATCAGTGAGCCCGTCGGGGACAGAGGATTAAAATCCTATGGCTACACCTTC. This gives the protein CAISEPVGDRGLKSYGYTF.

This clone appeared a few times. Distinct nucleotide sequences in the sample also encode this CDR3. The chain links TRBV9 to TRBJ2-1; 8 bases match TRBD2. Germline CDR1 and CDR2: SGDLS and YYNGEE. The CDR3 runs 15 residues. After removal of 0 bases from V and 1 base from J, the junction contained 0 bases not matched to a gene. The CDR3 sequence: CASSVAGGSYNEQFF. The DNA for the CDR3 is TGTGCCAGCAGCGTAGCGGGGGGGTCCTACAATGAGCAGTTCTTC.

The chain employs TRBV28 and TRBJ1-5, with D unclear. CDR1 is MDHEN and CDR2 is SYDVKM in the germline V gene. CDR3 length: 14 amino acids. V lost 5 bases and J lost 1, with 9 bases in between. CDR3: CASSGRRSNQPQHF. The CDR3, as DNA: TGTGCCAGCAGTGGTCGCAGGAGCAATCAGCCCCAGCATTTT.